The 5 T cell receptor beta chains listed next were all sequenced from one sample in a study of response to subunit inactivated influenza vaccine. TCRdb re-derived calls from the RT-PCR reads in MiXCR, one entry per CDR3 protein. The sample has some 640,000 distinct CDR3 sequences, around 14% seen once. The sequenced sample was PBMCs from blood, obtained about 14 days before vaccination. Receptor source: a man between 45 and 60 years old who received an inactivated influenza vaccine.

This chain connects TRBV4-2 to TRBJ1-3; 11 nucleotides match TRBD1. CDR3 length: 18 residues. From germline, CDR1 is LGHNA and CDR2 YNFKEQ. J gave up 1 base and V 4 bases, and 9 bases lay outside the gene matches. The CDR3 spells CASSPRGTGGYSGNTIYF. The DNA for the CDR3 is TGTGCCAGCAGCCCCCGGGGGACAGGGGGTTATTCTGGAAACACCATATATTTT.

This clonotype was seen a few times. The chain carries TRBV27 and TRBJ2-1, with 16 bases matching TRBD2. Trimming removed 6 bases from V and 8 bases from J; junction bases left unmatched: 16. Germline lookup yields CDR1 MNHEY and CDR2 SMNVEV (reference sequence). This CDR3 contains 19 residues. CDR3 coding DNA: TGTGCCAGCAGCCCTAGGACCGGGACTAGCGGGAGGGCCATTGATGAGCAGTTCTTC. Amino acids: CASSPRTGTSGRAIDEQFF.

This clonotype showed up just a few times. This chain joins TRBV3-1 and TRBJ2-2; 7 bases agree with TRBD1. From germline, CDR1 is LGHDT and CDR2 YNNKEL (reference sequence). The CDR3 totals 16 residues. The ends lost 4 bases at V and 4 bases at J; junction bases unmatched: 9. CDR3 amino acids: CASSPRQGVVTGELFF. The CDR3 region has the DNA TGTGCCAGCAGCCCCCGACAGGGAGTTGTCACCGGGGAGCTGTTTTTT.

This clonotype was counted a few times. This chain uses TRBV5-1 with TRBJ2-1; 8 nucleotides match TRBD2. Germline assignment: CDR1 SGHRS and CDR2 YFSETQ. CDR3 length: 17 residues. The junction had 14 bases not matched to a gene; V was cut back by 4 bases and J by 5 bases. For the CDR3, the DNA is TGCGCCAGCAGCCAAAATCGGGGGGGCGGGATCAACAATGAGCAGTTCTTC. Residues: CASSQNRGGGINNEQFF. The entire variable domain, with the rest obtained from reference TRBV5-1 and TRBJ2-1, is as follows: KAGVTQTPRYLIKTRGQQVTLSCSPISGHRSVSWYQQTPGQGLQFLFEYFSETQRNKGNFPGRFSGRQFSNSRSEMNVSTLELGDSALYLCASSQNRGGGINNEQFFGPGTRLTVL.

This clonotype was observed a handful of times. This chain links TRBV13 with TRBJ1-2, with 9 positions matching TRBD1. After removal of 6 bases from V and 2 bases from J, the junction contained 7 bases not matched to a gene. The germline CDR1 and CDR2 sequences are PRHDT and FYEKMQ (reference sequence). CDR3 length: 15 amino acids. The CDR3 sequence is CASSSRTGANYGYTF. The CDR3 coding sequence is TGTGCCAGCAGTTCCCGGACAGGGGCGAACTATGGCTACACCTTC.